One and the same sample provided the 8 T cell receptor beta chains below, sequenced in a study of blood T cell repertoires in COVID-19. Profiled with immunoSEQ multiplex PCR; TCRdb holds only in-frame clones, not every one. The data contain about 430,000 clones, more than 75% of them singletons. The sequenced sample was PBMCs or T cells enriched from blood (not recorded which). These receptors were obtained from a woman aged 30 to 39 with acute COVID-19.

V gene TRBV10-1 combines with J gene TRBJ2-1, with TRBD2 matching 7 bases. The CDR3 sequence is 15 residues long. The V and J ends lost 0 bases and 7 bases, in that order; junction bases with no gene match: 6. Germline assignment: CDR1 WNHNN and CDR2 SYGVQD (reference sequence). DNA of the CDR3: TGCGCCAGCAGTGAGTCATCACTGGGGGGGAATGAGCAGTTCTTC. Amino acid sequence: CASSESSLGGNEQFF.

This chain links TRBV14 with TRBJ2-5; D call uncertain. Germline V gene data show CDR1 as SGHDN and CDR2 as FVKESK. This CDR3 spans 12 amino acids. Trimming left V 1 base short and J 9 bases short, with 9 bases between. The CDR3 region is CASSQVSRPQYF. DNA for the CDR3: TGTGCCAGCAGCCAAGTTTCGAGGCCCCAGTACTTC.

The V call is TRBV18, the J call TRBJ2-3; the match to TRBD2 covers 8 bases. The germline V gene encodes CDR1 KGHSH and CDR2 LQKENI. The trim removed 5 bases at V and 0 bases at J, leaving 7 bases unmatched. The CDR3 is 16 residues long. The CDR3 DNA is TGTGCCAGCTCAGCTACAGCGGGAGCTAGCACAGATACGCAGTATTTT. Amino acid sequence: CASSATAGASTDTQYF.

V and J are TRBV4-1 and TRBJ1-3; no clear D gene. Germline V CDR1 and CDR2: MGHRA, YSYEKL. V gave up 1 base and J gave up 2 bases, with 9 bases separating them. This CDR3 has 15 amino acids. CDR3: CASSQGAGAGNTIYF. CDR3 nucleotide sequence: TGCGCCAGCAGCCAAGGAGCCGGGGCTGGAAACACCATATATTTT.

This rearrangement joins TRBV19 to TRBJ2-1; 7 nucleotides align to TRBD1. CDR3 length: 15 residues. Germline V gives CDR1 LNHDA, CDR2 SQIVND (reference sequence). V lost 2 bases to trimming and J lost 7 bases; unmatched junction nucleotides: 8. The CDR3 here is CASSIRGPGRNEQFF. The CDR3 DNA is TGTGCCAGTAGTATAAGGGGGCCGGGCCGAAATGAGCAGTTCTTC.

This sequence joins TRBV30 and TRBJ1-4, with TRBD1 matching 7 bases. The CDR3 contains 13 residues. V shed 5 bases, J shed 7 bases, and the junction held 7 bases outside the gene matches. Germline V gene sequence: CDR1 GTSNPN, CDR2 SVGIG (reference sequence). The CDR3 here is CAWRQGLSEKLFF. For the CDR3, the DNA is TGTGCCTGGCGACAGGGTTTAAGTGAAAAACTGTTTTTT.

The V call is TRBV4-3, the J call TRBJ2-3; 9 nucleotides agree with TRBD2. This CDR3 comprises 15 residues. Germline values: CDR1 LGHNA, CDR2 YSLEER. V lost 2 bases, J lost 4 bases, and 4 bases stayed unmatched. The DNA for the CDR3 is TGCGCCAGCAGCCAAAGGCGGGGGGGGCCAGATACGCAGTATTTT. Translated: CASSQRRGGPDTQYF.

The chain combines TRBV6-5 with TRBJ1-2; D remains unclear. V shed 5 bases and J shed 6 bases, with 19 bases lying between them. The V gene's germline CDR1 is MNHEY and CDR2 SVGAGI. This CDR3 is built from 15 residues. CDR3 protein: CASSPRPAAGDGYTF. CDR3 nucleotides: TGTGCCAGCAGTCCGCGGCCGGCAGCGGGCGATGGCTACACCTTC.